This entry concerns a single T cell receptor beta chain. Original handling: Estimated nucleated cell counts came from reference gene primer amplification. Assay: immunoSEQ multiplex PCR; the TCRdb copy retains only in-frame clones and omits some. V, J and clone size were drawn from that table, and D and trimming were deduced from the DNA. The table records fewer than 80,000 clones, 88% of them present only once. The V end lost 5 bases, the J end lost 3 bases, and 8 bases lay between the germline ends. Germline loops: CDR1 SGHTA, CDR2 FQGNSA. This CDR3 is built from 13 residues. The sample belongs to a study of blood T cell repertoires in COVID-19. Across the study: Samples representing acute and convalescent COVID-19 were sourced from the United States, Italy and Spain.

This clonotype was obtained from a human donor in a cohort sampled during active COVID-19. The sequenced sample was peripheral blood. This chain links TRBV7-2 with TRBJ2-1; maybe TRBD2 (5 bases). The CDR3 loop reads CASSTRDYNEQFF. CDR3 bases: TGTGCCAGCAGCACCCGGGACTACAATGAGCAGTTCTTC.